The 25 T cell receptor beta chains presented below share a single source sample, sequenced in a study of blood T cell repertoires in COVID-19. The method was immunoSEQ multiplex PCR; TCRdb's version includes in-frame clones alone and lacks a portion of them. This table holds around 300,000 clones, about 88% found once. The sequenced sample was PBMCs or T cells enriched from blood (not recorded which). The source is a woman in her sixties or seventies in a cohort exposed to, infected with or recovered from COVID-19 (not recorded which).

CDR3 nucleotide sequence: TGTGCCAGCAGCTTACAGGAGAACACTGAAGCTTTCTTT. This translates into CASSLQENTEAFF. This chain links TRBV11-3 with TRBJ1-1, with D uncertain. CDR3 length: 13 amino acids. With 2 bases removed from V and 1 base from J, the gap between germline ends came to 5 bases. Germline values: CDR1 SGHNT, CDR2 YENEEA.

This clone was seen only a few times. The CDR3 DNA is TGTGCCAGCCGCGGGGGACAGGGATCCTACGAGCAGTACTTC. It is translated as CASRGGQGSYEQYF. This rearrangement joins TRBV6-5 to TRBJ2-7, with 9 positions matching TRBD1. Germline assignment: CDR1 MNHEY and CDR2 SVGAGI. Trimming at V came to 8 bases and at J to 1 base, leaving 6 bases not matched to a gene. This CDR3 has 14 amino acids.

The chain has TRBV24-1 and TRBJ2-2, with a tentative D call TRBD2 (5 bases). CDR1 KGHDR and CDR2 SFDVKD come from the germline V gene. The CDR3 runs to 12 residues. V lost 12 bases and J lost 4, with 11 bases in between. CDR3 sequence (DNA): TGTGCCGCGTCTACTAGCACCGGGGAGCTGTTTTTT. It is translated as CAASTSTGELFF.

This rearrangement joins TRBV12-3 or TRBV12-4 to TRBJ2-7, with 8 nucleotides matching TRBD1. The CDR3 extends over 13 amino acids. V was pared by 8 bases and J by 0 bases, with 3 bases of the junction left unmatched. The CDR3 nucleotides are TGTGCCAGCCGGGACAGGAACTCCTACGAGCAGTACTTC. As protein: CASRDRNSYEQYF.

The CDR3: CASIPVGFTYEQYF. The DNA of the CDR3 is TGCGCCAGCATCCCGGTTGGTTTCACCTACGAGCAGTACTTC. This sequence joins TRBV5-1 and TRBJ2-7; D not resolved. V lost 6 bases and J lost 2, with 15 bases in between. Germline V CDR1 and CDR2: SGHRS, YFSETQ. There are 14 residues in the CDR3.

The rearrangement links TRBV7-8 to TRBJ2-7; 9 bases match TRBD1. Losses at the gene ends were 2 bases for V and 5 bases for J; bases not matched to a gene: 7. Germline V gene data show CDR1 as SGHVS and CDR2 as FQNEAQ. This CDR3 comprises 15 residues. The CDR3 nucleotides are TGTGCCAGCAGCTTACCGGGACAGGGATTCCACGAGCAGTACTTC. This sequence encodes CASSLPGQGFHEQYF.

This rearrangement joins TRBV6-1 to TRBJ2-7; TRBD1 aligns across 8 bases. Germline CDR1 is MNHNS and CDR2 is SASEGT. The CDR3 has 12 residues. Trimming at V came to 1 base and at J to 10 bases, leaving 3 bases not matched to a gene. CDR3 sequence reads: CASSEGQGLQYF. CDR3 coding DNA: TGTGCCAGCAGTGAAGGACAGGGGCTCCAGTACTTC.

The rearrangement links TRBV5-8 to TRBJ2-5; TRBD1 matches 10 bases. V lost 3 bases to trimming and J lost 7 bases; unmatched junction nucleotides: 9. Germline V lookup: CDR1 SGHTS, CDR2 YDEGEE. The CDR3 has 15 amino acids. The CDR3 loop reads CASSYGTGVWVTQYF. Written as DNA, the CDR3 is TGTGCCAGCAGCTACGGGACAGGGGTTTGGGTGACCCAGTACTTC. Looking up the rest from reference TRBV5-8 and TRBJ2-5 gives the full variable domain: EAGVTQSPTHLIKTRGQQATLRCSPISGHTSVYWYQQALGLGLQFLLWYDEGEERNRGNFPPRFSGRQFPNYSSELNVNALELEDSALYLCASSYGTGVWVTQYFGPGTRLLVL.

The J gene is TRBJ1-2, the V gene TRBV18; TRBD1 matches 8 bases. The length of the CDR3 is 15 residues. The V segment lost 5 bases and the J segment 4 bases; nucleotides outside the gene matches: 9. Germline V gene sequence: CDR1 KGHSH, CDR2 LQKENI. As DNA, the CDR3 is TGTGCCAGCTCAGCAACTGGACAGGGCGGCTATGGCTACACCTTC. Protein product: CASSATGQGGYGYTF.

This clone came up once. The chain links TRBV10-1 to TRBJ2-7; 9 bases match TRBD2. The ends lost 3 bases at V and 4 bases at J; junction bases unmatched: 4. CDR3 size: 14 residues. Germline-derived CDR1 and CDR2 are WNHNN and SYGVQD (reference sequence). Here the CDR3 reads CASSDGTSRYEQYF. Written as DNA, the CDR3 is TGCGCCAGCAGTGATGGGACTAGCCGTTACGAGCAGTACTTC.

CDR3 sequence: CASSQGGAAISYEQYF. The DNA of the CDR3 is TGTGCCAGCAGCCAAGGGGGAGCGGCAATCTCCTACGAGCAGTACTTC. The genes are TRBV4-2 and TRBJ2-7; D perhaps matches TRBD2 (5 bases). Germline V gene lookup returns CDR1 LGHNA and CDR2 YNFKEQ. This CDR3 comprises 16 residues. Trimming took off 1 base at V and 0 bases at J, with 13 bases between the two ends.

This clone was observed a handful of times. J is TRBJ1-4 and V is TRBV11-1; 8 positions agree with TRBD1. The length of the CDR3 is 14 residues. With V trimmed by 5 bases and J by 7 bases, 6 bases remained unmatched. The germline gives CDR1 SGHAT, CDR2 FQDESV (reference sequence). CDR3 sequence: CASSRTTGGEKLFF. The CDR3 DNA is TGTGCCAGCAGCCGGACCACAGGGGGTGAAAAACTGTTTTTT.

This clone was recorded once. The V call is TRBV11-2, the J call TRBJ2-7; 7 nucleotides line up with TRBD1. From germline, CDR1 is SGHAT and CDR2 FQNNGV. V trimming: 9 bases; J trimming: 3 bases; junction bases outside the gene matches: 5. The CDR3 spans 12 residues. The CDR3 sequence: CASSSGGYEQYF. CDR3 in DNA: TGTGCCAGTTCATCAGGGGGCTACGAGCAGTACTTC.

The gene calls are TRBV7-8 and TRBJ2-1, with TRBD2 identical over 15 bases. With V trimmed by 10 bases and J by 2 bases, 6 bases remained unmatched. CDR1 SGHVS and CDR2 FQNEAQ come from the germline V gene. There are 16 residues in the CDR3. Here the CDR3 reads CATGLAGGGAYNEQFF. Written as DNA, the CDR3 is TGTGCCACCGGACTAGCGGGAGGGGGCGCCTACAATGAGCAGTTCTTC. Complete variable domain (other parts from reference TRBV7-8 and TRBJ2-1): GAGVSQSPRYKVAKRGQDVALRCDPISGHVSLFWYQQALGQGPEFLTYFQNEAQLDKSGLPSDRFFAERPEGSVSTLKIQRTQQEDSAVYLCATGLAGGGAYNEQFFGPGTRLTVL.

V is TRBV9 and J is TRBJ2-1, with 10 bases matching TRBD2. This CDR3 region has 15 residues. The V gene end was trimmed by 1 base and the J gene end by 5 bases; junction bases not matched to a gene: 3. In germline, CDR1 is SGDLS, CDR2 YYNGEE. This chain's CDR3 is CASSVSGRANNEQFF. Here the CDR3 DNA reads TGTGCCAGCAGCGTAAGCGGGAGGGCCAACAATGAGCAGTTCTTC. The full variable domain, its missing parts supplied by reference TRBV9 and TRBJ2-1, is DSGVTQTPKHLITATGQRVTLRCSPRSGDLSVYWYQQSLDQGLQFLIQYYNGEERAKGNILERFSAQQFPDLHSELNLSSLELGDSALYFCASSVSGRANNEQFFGPGTRLTVL.

This chain links TRBV7-2 with TRBJ2-3; a weak D match, TRBD2 (5 bases). The germline gives CDR1 SGHTA, CDR2 FQGNSA. CDR3 size: 14 residues. V lost 9 bases to trimming and J lost 2 bases, with 15 bases between them. The CDR3 DNA is TGTGCCAGTCGGGATTCGTTCCTCACAGATACGCAGTATTTT. It encodes CASRDSFLTDTQYF.

This chain links TRBV7-2 with TRBJ2-7; tentative D call: TRBD1 (6 bases). Germline CDR1 reads SGHTA; CDR2 reads FQGNSA. CDR3 length: 14 amino acids. Between the trimmed V and J ends, which lost 1 base and 3 bases, there was a span of 10 bases. CDR3 protein: CASSLGTDYYEQYF. CDR3 in DNA: TGTGCCAGCAGCTTAGGGACAGACTACTACGAGCAGTACTTC.

The chain joins TRBV19 to TRBJ1-5, with D possibly TRBD1 on 6 matching bases. V was cut by 7 bases and J by 4 bases, with 14 bases left in between. The CDR3 runs to 14 residues. Looked up from germline, CDR1 is LNHDA and CDR2 is SQIVND (reference sequence). Here the CDR3 DNA reads TGTGCCAGTACCATCCGGCAGGGGAATCAGCCCCAGCATTTT. It yields the protein CASTIRQGNQPQHF. Drawing the rest from reference TRBV19 and TRBJ1-5, the complete variable domain is DGGITQSPKYLFRKEGQNVTLSCEQNLNHDAMYWYRQDPGQGLRLIYYSQIVNDFQKGDIAEGYSVSREKKESFPLTVTSAQKNPTAFYLCASTIRQGNQPQHFGDGTRLSIL.

As for this clone: Within the sample, other DNA sequences also encode this same CDR3. The chain has TRBV12-3 or TRBV12-4 and TRBJ2-5; D not resolved. The CDR3 spans 13 residues. Trimming took 1 base from V and 2 from J, leaving 5 bases between them. CDR3 sequence reads: CASSLGQQETQYF. The CDR3 bases are TGTGCCAGCAGTTTAGGGCAGCAAGAGACCCAGTACTTC.

The genes are TRBV9 and TRBJ2-7; unclear D gene. V was clipped by 3 bases and J by 4 bases, with 8 bases between them. This CDR3 has 12 amino acids. The germline V gene encodes CDR1 SGDLS and CDR2 YYNGEE. The CDR3 DNA reads TGTGCCAGCAGCGGTCCCCGGTACGAGCAGTACTTC. The encoded protein is CASSGPRYEQYF. Full variable domain (rest looked up from reference TRBV9 and TRBJ2-7): DSGVTQTPKHLITATGQRVTLRCSPRSGDLSVYWYQQSLDQGLQFLIQYYNGEERAKGNILERFSAQQFPDLHSELNLSSLELGDSALYFCASSGPRYEQYFGPGTRLTVT.

This clone was seen a single time. The V and J genes are TRBV5-1 and TRBJ2-1, with 8 positions matching TRBD2. In germline, CDR1 is SGHRS, CDR2 YFSETQ. The CDR3 sequence is 15 residues long. V shed 5 bases, J shed 0 bases, and the junction held 4 bases outside the gene matches. The CDR3 reads CASRLSGSSYNEQFF. CDR3 bases: TGCGCCAGCAGGTTAAGCGGGAGCTCCTACAATGAGCAGTTCTTC.

The V and J genes are TRBV28 and TRBJ2-2; D is possibly TRBD1 (6 bases). V lost 6 bases, J lost 3 bases, and 14 bases lay in between. The CDR3 runs 15 residues. Germline CDR1 MDHEN, CDR2 SYDVKM. This CDR3 is CASSLQGTDTGELFF. The CDR3 DNA reads TGTGCCAGCAGCTTACAGGGTACGGACACCGGGGAGCTGTTTTTT.

This chain's CDR3 is CASSFGTPGSRNTIYF. CDR3 nucleotide sequence: TGTGCCAGCAGCTTTGGAACCCCGGGAAGTAGAAACACCATATATTTT. The chain combines TRBV7-9 with TRBJ1-3; D uncertain. Trimming shortened V by 3 bases and J by 5 bases, and 17 bases separated the two germline ends. Germline loops: CDR1 SEHNR, CDR2 FQNEAQ (reference sequence). CDR3 size: 16 residues.

The chain links TRBV4-1 to TRBJ2-3; 10 bases match TRBD2. J lost 5 bases, V lost 2 bases, and 7 bases had no gene match. Germline V CDR1 and CDR2: MGHRA, YSYEKL. The CDR3 loop spans 16 amino acids. The DNA of the CDR3 is TGCGCCAGCAGCCAAATTCTAGCGGGAGCCCAAGATACGCAGTATTTT. The encoded protein is CASSQILAGAQDTQYF.

The chain employs TRBV9 and TRBJ2-7; 13 nucleotides line up with TRBD2. This CDR3 has 15 amino acids. Unmatched junction bases numbered 4, after V lost 4 bases and J lost 3 bases. The germline gives CDR1 SGDLS, CDR2 YYNGEE. CDR3 nucleotides: TGTGCCAGCAGCCCGCGACTAGCGGGGGGCTACGAGCAGTACTTC. Translation gives CASSPRLAGGYEQYF.